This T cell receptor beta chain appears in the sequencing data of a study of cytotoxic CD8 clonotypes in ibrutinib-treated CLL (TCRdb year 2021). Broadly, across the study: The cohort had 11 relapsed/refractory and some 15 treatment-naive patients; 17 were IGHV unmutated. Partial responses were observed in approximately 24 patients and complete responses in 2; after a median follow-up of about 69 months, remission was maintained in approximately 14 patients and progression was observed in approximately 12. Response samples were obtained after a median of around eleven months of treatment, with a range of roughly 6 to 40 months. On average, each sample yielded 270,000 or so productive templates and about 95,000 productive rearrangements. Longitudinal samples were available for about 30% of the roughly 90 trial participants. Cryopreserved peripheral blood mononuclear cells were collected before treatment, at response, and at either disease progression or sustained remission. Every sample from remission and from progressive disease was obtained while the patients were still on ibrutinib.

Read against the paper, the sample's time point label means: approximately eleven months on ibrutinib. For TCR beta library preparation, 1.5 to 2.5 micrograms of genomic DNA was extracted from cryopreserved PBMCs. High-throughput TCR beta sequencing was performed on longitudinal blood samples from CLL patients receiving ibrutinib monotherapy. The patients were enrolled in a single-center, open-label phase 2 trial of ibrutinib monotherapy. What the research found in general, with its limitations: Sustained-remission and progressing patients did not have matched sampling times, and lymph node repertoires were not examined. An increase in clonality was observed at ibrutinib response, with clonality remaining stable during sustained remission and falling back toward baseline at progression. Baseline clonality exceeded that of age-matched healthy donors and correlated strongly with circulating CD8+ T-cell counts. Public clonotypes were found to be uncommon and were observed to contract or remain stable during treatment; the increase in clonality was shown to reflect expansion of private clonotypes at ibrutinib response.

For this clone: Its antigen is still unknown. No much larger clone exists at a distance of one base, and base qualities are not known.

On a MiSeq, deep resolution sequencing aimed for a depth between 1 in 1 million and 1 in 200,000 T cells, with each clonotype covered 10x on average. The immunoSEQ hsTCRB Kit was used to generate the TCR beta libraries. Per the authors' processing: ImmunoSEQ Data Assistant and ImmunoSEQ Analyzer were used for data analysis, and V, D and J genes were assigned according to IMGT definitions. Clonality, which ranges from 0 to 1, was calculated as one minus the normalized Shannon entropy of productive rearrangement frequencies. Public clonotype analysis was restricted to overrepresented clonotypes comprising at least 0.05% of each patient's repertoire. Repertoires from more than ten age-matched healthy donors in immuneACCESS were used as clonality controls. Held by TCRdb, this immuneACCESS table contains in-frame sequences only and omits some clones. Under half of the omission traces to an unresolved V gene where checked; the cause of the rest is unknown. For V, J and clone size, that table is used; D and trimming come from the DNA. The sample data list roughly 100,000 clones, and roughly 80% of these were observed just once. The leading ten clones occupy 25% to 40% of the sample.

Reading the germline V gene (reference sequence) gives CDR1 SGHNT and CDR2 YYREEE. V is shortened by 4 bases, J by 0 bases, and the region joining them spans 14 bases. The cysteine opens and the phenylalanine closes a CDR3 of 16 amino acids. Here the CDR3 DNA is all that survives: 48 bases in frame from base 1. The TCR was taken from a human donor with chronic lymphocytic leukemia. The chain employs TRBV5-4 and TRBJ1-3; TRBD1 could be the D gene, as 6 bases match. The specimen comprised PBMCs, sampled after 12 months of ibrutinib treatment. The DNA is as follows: TGTGCCAGCAGCCGGAGGGGGTTACACTCTGGAAACACCATATATTTT. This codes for CASSRRGLHSGNTIYF. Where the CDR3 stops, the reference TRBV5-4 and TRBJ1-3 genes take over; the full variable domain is ETGVTQSPTHLIKTRGQQVTLRCSSQSGHNTVSWYQQALGQGPQFIFQYYREEENGRGNFPPRFSGLQFPNYSSELNVNALELDDSALYLCASSRRGLHSGNTIYFGEGSWLTVV.